These 19 T cell receptor beta chains originate from one sample sequenced in a study of human T cells and chemical hapten exposure. Via MiXCR, TCRdb re-called the RACE reads, giving one row per CDR3 protein. The top ten clones hold around 1.7% of a sample with 60,000 to 90,000 distinct CDR3 sequences, around 9.4% of them seen once. As to time point: healthy volunteer bleed at 6 weeks. The authors extracted total RNA from unfractionated whole blood. The sample comprised whole blood. These receptors were taken from a female donor in good health. Some clones in this sample may be carry-over from other donors' samples.

The sample holds a few counts of this clonotype. The chain links TRBV9 to TRBJ1-2, with TRBD1 matching 11 bases. The CDR3 runs to 13 residues. V lost 4 bases and J lost 8; bases outside the gene matches: 4. CDR1 and CDR2 from the germline V gene are SGDLS and YYNGEE. CDR3 amino acids: CASSIGTGGGYTF. In nucleotides, the CDR3 is TGTGCCAGCAGCATCGGGACAGGGGGAGGCTACACCTTC.

This clonotype was seen at least ten times. V gene TRBV4-1 combines with J gene TRBJ1-5; D not certain. Trimming shortened V by 0 bases and J by 3 bases, and 9 bases separated the two germline ends. The CDR3 length is 15 residues. Germline V gene lookup returns CDR1 MGHRA and CDR2 YSYEKL. Here the CDR3 reads CASSQEGRYNQPQHF. The CDR3 nucleotides read TGCGCCAGCAGCCAAGAGGGCAGATACAATCAGCCCCAGCATTTT.

This clonotype was recorded at least ten times. This sequence joins TRBV3-1 and TRBJ1-1; 7 bases align to TRBD1. CDR1 and CDR2 (germline): LGHDT, YNNKEL (reference sequence). J gave up 4 bases and V 4 bases, and 6 bases lay outside the gene matches. This CDR3 spans 14 amino acids. This CDR3 reads CASSPTGLGTEAFF. As DNA, the CDR3 is TGTGCCAGCAGCCCGACAGGGTTAGGCACTGAAGCTTTCTTT.

This clonotype was observed many times. This chain links TRBV12-3 or TRBV12-4 with TRBJ1-6, with unresolved D. V was pared by 7 bases and J by 7 bases, with 11 bases between. The CDR3 covers 13 residues. The CDR3 sequence is CASTLTRNSPLHF. CDR3 nucleotide sequence: TGTGCCAGCACCCTAACCCGAAATTCACCCCTCCACTTT.

This chain links TRBV28 with TRBJ2-1, with D perhaps TRBD2 (6 bases). The CDR3 sequence is 13 residues long. CDR1 is MDHEN, CDR2 SYDVKM, per germline. V was pared by 6 bases and J by 12 bases, with 18 bases between. CDR3 amino acids: CASSRGTSKAQFF. The CDR3 DNA sequence: TGTGCCAGCAGCCGGGGGACCTCGAAGGCGCAGTTCTTC.

This clonotype was detected many times. The rearrangement uses TRBV6-4 and TRBJ2-1, with D maybe TRBD2 (5 bases). The germline V and J ends were trimmed by 6 bases and 12 bases, with 24 bases remaining between them. The CDR3 length is 15 residues. Germline CDR1 and CDR2: MRHNA and SNTAGT. The CDR3 is CASRIYVGSSDAQFF. In DNA form, the CDR3 reads TGTGCCAGCAGAATTTATGTGGGGAGTTCTGATGCGCAGTTCTTC.

This clonotype has more than one count but fewer than ten. V and J are TRBV20-1 and TRBJ2-7; TRBD1 is a possible D gene (6 bases). V was clipped by 2 bases and J by 6 bases, with 14 bases between them. The CDR3 has 13 amino acids. In germline, CDR1 is DFQATT, CDR2 SNEGSKA (reference sequence). The CDR3: CSARYGVGGEQYF. The CDR3 DNA follows: TGCAGTGCTAGATATGGGGTAGGGGGCGAGCAGTACTTC.

This clonotype was seen ten or more times. The chain uses TRBV20-1 and TRBJ1-2; 11 bases line up with TRBD1. J lost 7 bases, V lost 0 bases, and 7 bases had no gene match. Germline V gene lookup returns CDR1 DFQATT and CDR2 SNEGSKA (reference sequence). The CDR3 runs to 15 residues. This CDR3 is CSARDPGQGVRGYTF. In DNA form, the CDR3 reads TGCAGTGCTAGAGATCCGGGACAGGGGGTCCGTGGCTACACCTTC.

There are many counts of this clonotype. The rearrangement joins TRBV7-2 to TRBJ2-5; D may be TRBD2 (6 bases). Trimming shortened V by 5 bases and J by 5 bases, and 21 bases separated the two germline ends. CDR1 is SGHTA, CDR2 FQGNSA, per germline. There are 16 residues in the CDR3. CDR3 protein: CASSPRGGRAGETQYF. Written as DNA, the CDR3 is TGTGCCAGCAGCCCCCGCGGTGGTAGGGCGGGGGAGACCCAGTACTTC.

This clonotype has just a few counts. The chain couples TRBV13 to TRBJ1-5; D is undetermined. Between the trimmed V and J ends, which lost 5 bases and 0 bases, there was a span of 8 bases. Looked up from germline, CDR1 is PRHDT and CDR2 is FYEKMQ (reference sequence). This CDR3 spans 14 amino acids. CDR3 amino acids: CASSRGFSNQPQHF. CDR3 DNA: TGTGCCAGCAGCCGGGGATTTAGCAATCAGCCCCAGCATTTT.

The V call is TRBV10-3, the J call TRBJ2-3, with D perhaps being TRBD1 or TRBD2 (6 bases each). Germline loops: CDR1 ENHRY, CDR2 SYGVKD. V shed 3 bases and J shed 3 bases, with 16 bases lying between them. The CDR3 runs 16 residues. CDR3 bases: TGTGCCATCAGTGACCACTCCGGGGGCGTAACAGATACGCAGTATTTT. Amino acid sequence: CAISDHSGGVTDTQYF.

This clonotype came up many times. V gene TRBV6-4 combines with J gene TRBJ2-3, with 7 bases matching TRBD2. Germline CDR1 and CDR2: MRHNA and SNTAGT. The length of the CDR3 is 14 residues. V shed 4 bases, J shed 2 bases, and the junction held 3 bases outside the gene matches. CDR3 residues: CASSGGLFTDTQYF. The CDR3 nucleotides read TGTGCCAGCAGTGGGGGACTATTCACAGATACGCAGTATTTT.

A remark on this clonotype: The junction does not match germline at one end; this may be a read error. The chain recombines TRBV18 with TRBJ1-1; D is unclear. This CDR3 is built from 14 residues. Germline loops: CDR1 KGHSH, CDR2 LQKENI. DNA for the CDR3: TGTGTCAGCTCACGGGGAGGTACTAACACTGAAGCTTTCTTT. Its protein product is CVSSRGGTNTEAFF. Variable domain in full (rest from reference TRBV18 and TRBJ1-1): NAGVMQNPRHLVRRRGQEARLRCSPMKGHSHVYWYRQLPEEGLKFMVYLQKENIIDESGMPKERFSAEFPKEGPSILRIQQVVRGDSAAYFCVSSRGGTNTEAFFGQGTRLTVV.

This clonotype showed up many times. The chain combines TRBV6-5 with TRBJ1-6; TRBD1 matches at 8 bases. Germline CDR1 and CDR2: MNHEY and SVGAGI. V was clipped by 6 bases and J by 4 bases; unmatched bases: 11. This CDR3 comprises 17 residues. The CDR3 spells CASSRTGGTTYNSPLHF. The CDR3 DNA reads TGTGCCAGCAGCCGAACAGGGGGTACTACTTATAATTCACCCCTCCACTTT.

There are a few counts of this clonotype. The chain couples TRBV29-1 to TRBJ2-7; TRBD1 matches 7 bases. Germline CDR1 is SQVTM and CDR2 is ANQGSEA. This CDR3 has 17 residues. V lost 6 bases, J lost 2 bases, and 19 bases stayed unmatched. This CDR3 is CSVAPRYRQGFPYEQYF. The CDR3 DNA reads TGCAGCGTCGCACCCCGATACCGACAGGGATTCCCCTACGAGCAGTACTTC.

This clonotype was detected a few times. This sequence joins TRBV23-1 and TRBJ1-5; D possibly corresponds to TRBD1 (5 bases). TRBV23-1 carries the ORF label, with uncertain function. V was trimmed by 2 bases and J by 6 bases, leaving 20 bases between them. This CDR3 has 17 amino acids. The CDR3 DNA reads TGCGCCAGCAGTCAAAGGAGGAGGGACGGTGGTATTCAGCCCCAGCATTTT. Its protein is CASSQRRRDGGIQPQHF.

In nucleotides, the CDR3 is TGCGCCAGCATGGGCGGGAACTCTGGGGCCAACGTCCTGACTTTC. It codes for CASMGGNSGANVLTF. The chain combines TRBV5-1 with TRBJ2-6, with a tentative D call TRBD2 (6 bases). CDR3 size: 15 residues. CDR1 is SGHRS, CDR2 YFSETQ, per germline. Trimming removed 6 bases at V and 0 bases at J, with 10 bases between.

This clonotype has more than one count but fewer than ten. The genes are TRBV10-3 and TRBJ1-4; D may be TRBD1 (5 bases). This CDR3 contains 15 residues. Trimming shortened V by 0 bases and J by 3 bases, and 8 bases separated the two germline ends. Per germline, CDR1 ENHRY and CDR2 SYGVKD. The CDR3 spells CAISESQAANEKLFF. The DNA of the CDR3 is TGTGCCATCAGTGAGTCACAGGCGGCTAATGAAAAACTGTTTTTT.

This clonotype was counted only a few times. This chain links TRBV5-1 with TRBJ1-2; TRBD1 is a possible D gene (6 bases). Germline V gene data show CDR1 as SGHRS and CDR2 as YFSETQ. Trimming removed 6 bases from V and 2 bases from J, with 8 bases in between. CDR3 length: 12 residues. CDR3 coding DNA: TGCGCCAGCATGGGACAAAACTATGGCTACACCTTC. It codes for CASMGQNYGYTF.